This section outlines one T cell receptor (beta chain) sequence together with its context. This sample is part of a study of blood T cell repertoires in COVID-19. Background on the study: In each case, the material was cDNA or gDNA derived from T cells, B-cell-depleted T cells, or PBMCs.

Profiling relied on immunoSEQ multiplex PCR, and the TCRdb table lists in-frame clones only, not all of them. The data contain 330,000 or so clones, under 95% of them singletons. The CDR3 runs to 15 residues. The chain uses TRBV21-1 and TRBJ1-1; the table names TRBD1, a call not compared with the DNA. TRBV21-1 is a pseudogene segment. The source is a woman aged 25 to 39 who had recovered from COVID-19. The sample was PBMCs or T cells enriched from blood (not recorded which). The CDR3 reads CASSRVHDRSTEAFF. The CDR3 DNA follows: TGTGCCAGCAGCAGGGTCCATGACAGAAGCACTGAAGCTTTCTTT.